This TCR beta chain is from a study of beta chain features in type 1 diabetes. Study at large: The study examined about 110,000,000 sorted cells across all samples.

The isolated RNA, all of it, was reverse transcribed, so expressed TCRB transcripts were what got sequenced. Measured with immunoSEQ multiplex PCR; TCRdb has only the in-frame clones, and not every one. The sample carries 600,000 to 700,000 clones, around 12% recorded once. This clone has only a few counts. The antigen remains undetermined. Purity exceeding 95% was reached by all sorted populations. Per the germline V gene, CDR1 is SGHVS and CDR2 is FQNEAQ. The CDR3 has 17 amino acids. Trimming took off 1 base at V and 6 bases at J, with 19 bases between the two ends. Findings of the study overall: There was a moderate but significant shortening of TCRB CDR3s in all four CD4+ subsets of Type 1 diabetes patients.

The chain has TRBV7-8 and TRBJ2-1, with D possibly being TRBD2 (6 bases). The origin of this receptor is a young man with type 1 diabetes. Material for sequencing was naive CD4+ T cells from blood. In nucleotides, the CDR3 is TGTGCCAGCAGCTTAGGGCGAGGACATGCGGGGATCAATGAGCAGTTCTTC. It translates to CASSLGRGHAGINEQFF.